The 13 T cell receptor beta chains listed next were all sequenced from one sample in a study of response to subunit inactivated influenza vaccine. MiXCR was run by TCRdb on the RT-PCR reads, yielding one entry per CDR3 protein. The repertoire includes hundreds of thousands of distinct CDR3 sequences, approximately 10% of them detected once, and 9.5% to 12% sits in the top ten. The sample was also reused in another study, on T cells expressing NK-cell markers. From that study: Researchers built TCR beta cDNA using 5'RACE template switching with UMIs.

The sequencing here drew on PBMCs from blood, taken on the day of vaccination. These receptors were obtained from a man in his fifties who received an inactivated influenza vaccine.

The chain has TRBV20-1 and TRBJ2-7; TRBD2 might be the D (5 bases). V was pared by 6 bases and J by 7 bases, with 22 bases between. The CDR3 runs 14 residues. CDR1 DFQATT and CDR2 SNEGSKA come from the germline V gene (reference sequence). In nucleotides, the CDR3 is TGCAGTGCCCCGGACCTGGGAGCAATGGGGGAGCAGTACTTC. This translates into CSAPDLGAMGEQYF.

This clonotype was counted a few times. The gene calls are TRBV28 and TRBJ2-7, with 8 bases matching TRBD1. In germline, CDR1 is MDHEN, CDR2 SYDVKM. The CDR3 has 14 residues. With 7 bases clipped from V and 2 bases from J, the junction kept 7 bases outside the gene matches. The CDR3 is CASTPTGVPYEQYF. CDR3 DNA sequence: TGTGCCAGCACCCCGACAGGGGTCCCCTACGAGCAGTACTTC.

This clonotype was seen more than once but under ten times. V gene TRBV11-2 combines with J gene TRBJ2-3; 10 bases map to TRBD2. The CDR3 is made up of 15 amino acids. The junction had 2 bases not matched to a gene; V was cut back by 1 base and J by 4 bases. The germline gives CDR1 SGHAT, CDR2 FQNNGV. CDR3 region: CASSLVGTSADTQYF. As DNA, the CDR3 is TGTGCCAGCAGCTTAGTAGGGACTAGCGCAGATACGCAGTATTTT.

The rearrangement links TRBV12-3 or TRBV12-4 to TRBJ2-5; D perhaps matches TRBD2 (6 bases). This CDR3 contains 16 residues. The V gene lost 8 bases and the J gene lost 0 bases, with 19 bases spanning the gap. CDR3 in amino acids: CASSVGGAADQETQYF. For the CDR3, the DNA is TGTGCCAGCTCCGTGGGCGGGGCCGCCGACCAAGAGACCCAGTACTTC.

CDR3 sequence reads: CSVGGRNTEAFF. CDR3 nucleotides: TGCAGCGTTGGGGGGAGGAACACTGAAGCTTTCTTT. The V gene is TRBV29-1, the J gene TRBJ1-1; D is possibly TRBD1 (5 bases). Germline CDR1 reads SQVTM; CDR2 reads ANQGSEA. The V end was cut by 4 bases, the J end by 1 base, with 7 bases between. The CDR3 has 12 residues.

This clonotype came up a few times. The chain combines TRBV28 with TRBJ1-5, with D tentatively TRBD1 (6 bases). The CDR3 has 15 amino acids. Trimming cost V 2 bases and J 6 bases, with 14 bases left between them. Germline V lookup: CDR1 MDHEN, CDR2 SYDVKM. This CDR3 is CASSLVSGARQPQHF. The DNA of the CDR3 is TGTGCCAGCAGTTTAGTCTCGGGGGCTCGTCAGCCCCAGCATTTT.

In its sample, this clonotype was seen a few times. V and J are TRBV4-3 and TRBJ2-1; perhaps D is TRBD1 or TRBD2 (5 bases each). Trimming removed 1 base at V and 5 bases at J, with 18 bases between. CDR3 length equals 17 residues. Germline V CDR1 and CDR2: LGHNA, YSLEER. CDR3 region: CASSQVGLRDGDNEQFF. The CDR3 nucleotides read TGCGCCAGCAGCCAAGTAGGCCTCCGGGACGGAGACAATGAGCAGTTCTTC.

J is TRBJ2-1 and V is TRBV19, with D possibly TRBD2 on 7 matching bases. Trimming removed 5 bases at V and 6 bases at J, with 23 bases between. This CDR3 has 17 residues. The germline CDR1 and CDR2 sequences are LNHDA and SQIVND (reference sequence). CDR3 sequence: CASSGRGERRKRNEQFF. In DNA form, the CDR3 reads TGTGCCAGTAGTGGGAGGGGGGAGCGGCGGAAACGCAATGAGCAGTTCTTC.

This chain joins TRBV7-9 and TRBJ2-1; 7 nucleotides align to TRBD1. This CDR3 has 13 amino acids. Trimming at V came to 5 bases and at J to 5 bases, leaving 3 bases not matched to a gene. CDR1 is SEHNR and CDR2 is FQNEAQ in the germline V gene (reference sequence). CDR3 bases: TGTGCCAGCAGCCGGGACAGCAACAATGAGCAGTTCTTC. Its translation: CASSRDSNNEQFF.

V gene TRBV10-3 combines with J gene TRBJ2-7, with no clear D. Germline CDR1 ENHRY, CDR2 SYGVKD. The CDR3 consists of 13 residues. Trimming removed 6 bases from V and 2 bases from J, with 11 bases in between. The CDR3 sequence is CAIRGSSAYEQYF. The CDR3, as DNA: TGTGCCATCAGGGGTAGCTCTGCCTACGAGCAGTACTTC.

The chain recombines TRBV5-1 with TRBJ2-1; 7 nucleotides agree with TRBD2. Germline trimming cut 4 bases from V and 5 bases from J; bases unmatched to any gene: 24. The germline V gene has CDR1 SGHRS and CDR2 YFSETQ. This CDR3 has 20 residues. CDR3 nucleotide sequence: TGCGCCAGCAGCCTTGTGGAAATGAGGGCTAGCGGTTTCAGGGACAATGAGCAGTTCTTC. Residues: CASSLVEMRASGFRDNEQFF.

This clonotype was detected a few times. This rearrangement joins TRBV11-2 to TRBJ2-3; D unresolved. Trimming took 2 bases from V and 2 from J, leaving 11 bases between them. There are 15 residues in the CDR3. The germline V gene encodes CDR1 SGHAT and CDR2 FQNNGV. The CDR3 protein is CASSLSGSPTDTQYF. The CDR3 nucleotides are TGTGCCAGCAGCTTATCGGGCTCCCCCACAGATACGCAGTATTTT.

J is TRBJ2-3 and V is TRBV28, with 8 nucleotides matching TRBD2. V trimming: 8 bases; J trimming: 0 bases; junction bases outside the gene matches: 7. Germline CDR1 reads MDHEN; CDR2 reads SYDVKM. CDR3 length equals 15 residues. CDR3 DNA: TGTGCCAGCCATCGGACTAGCCTTAGCACAGATACGCAGTATTTT. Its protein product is CASHRTSLSTDTQYF.